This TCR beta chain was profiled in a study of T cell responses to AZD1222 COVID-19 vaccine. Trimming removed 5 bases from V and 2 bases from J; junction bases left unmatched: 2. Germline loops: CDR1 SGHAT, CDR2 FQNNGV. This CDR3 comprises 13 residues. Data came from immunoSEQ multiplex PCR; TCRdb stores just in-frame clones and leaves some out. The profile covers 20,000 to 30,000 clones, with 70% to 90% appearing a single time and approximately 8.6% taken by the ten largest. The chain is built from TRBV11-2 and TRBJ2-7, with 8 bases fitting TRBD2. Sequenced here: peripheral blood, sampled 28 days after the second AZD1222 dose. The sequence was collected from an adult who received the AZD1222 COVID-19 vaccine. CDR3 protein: CASSKAGAYEQYF. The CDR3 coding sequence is TGTGCCAGCAGCAAAGCGGGGGCCTACGAGCAGTACTTC.